The sequence of this TCR beta chain was determined in a study of cytomegalovirus exposure and HLA in healthy donors. PCR primers comprised 60 Vbeta and 13 Jbeta primers. The table came from immunoSEQ multiplex PCR; TCRdb's copy has only in-frame clones and leaves some out. Seen here are a few hundred thousand clones, 65% to 90% observed once, and the top ten hold roughly 1.5%. This TCR was recovered from a girl aged 5-17 years in good health and CMV-seronegative. The specimen sequenced was PBMCs.

As DNA, the CDR3 is TGCAGCGTTGGACTAGCGGGGATCAACACCGGGGAGCTGTTTTTT. Amino acid sequence: CSVGLAGINTGELFF. The rearrangement joins TRBV29-1 to TRBJ2-2; 11 positions agree with TRBD2. The V segment lost 4 bases and the J segment 2 bases; nucleotides outside the gene matches: 3. CDR3 size: 15 residues. Germline CDR1 is SQVTM and CDR2 is ANQGSEA.